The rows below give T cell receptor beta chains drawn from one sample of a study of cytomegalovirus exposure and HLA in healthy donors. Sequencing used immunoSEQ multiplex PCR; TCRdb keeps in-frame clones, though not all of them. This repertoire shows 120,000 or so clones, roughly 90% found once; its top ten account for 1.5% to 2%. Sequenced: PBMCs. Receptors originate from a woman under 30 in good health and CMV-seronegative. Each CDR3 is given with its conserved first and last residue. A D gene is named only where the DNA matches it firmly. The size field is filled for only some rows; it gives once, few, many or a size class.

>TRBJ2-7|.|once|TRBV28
TGTGCCAGTAAGCGCCCAAAGAGGGTTATCGGGGTAGATTACGAGCAGTACTTC
CASKRPKRVIGVDYEQYF
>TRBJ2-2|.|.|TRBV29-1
TGCAGCGTTGTTTTGGGCAGGGGCGTCACCGGGGAGCTGTTTTTT
CSVVLGRGVTGELFF
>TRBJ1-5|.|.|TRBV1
TGCACCAGCAGCCAAGAGGAGGGGAGTAGGGGCAATCAGCCCCAGCATTTT
CTSSQEEGSRGNQPQHF
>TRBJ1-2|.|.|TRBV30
TGTGCCTGGAGTCCTCGTGGAGCTTCTAACTATGGCTACACCTTC
CAWSPRGASNYGYTF
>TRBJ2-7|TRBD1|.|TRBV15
TGTGCCACCAGCAGGCAACCGGGACAGGGGGCGAGGGAGCAGTACTTC
CATSRQPGQGAREQYF
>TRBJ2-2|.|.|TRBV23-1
TGCGCCAGCAGTCAGCGGGCTTCGAACACCGGGGAGCTGTTTTTT
CASSQRASNTGELFF
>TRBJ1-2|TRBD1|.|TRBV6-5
TGTGCCAGCAGTTACGGGACAGGGGTTGATGGCTACACCTTC
CASSYGTGVDGYTF
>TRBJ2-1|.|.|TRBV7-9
TGTGCCAGCAGACTGGACAAGGACAATGAGCAGTTCTTC
CASRLDKDNEQFF
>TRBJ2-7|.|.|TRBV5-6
TGTGCCAGCAGGCGGCAGGGATATACCTACGAGCAGTACTTC
CASRRQGYTYEQYF
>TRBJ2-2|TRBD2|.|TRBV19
TGTGCCAGTAGTAACTTCCCCGGCGGGAGGAAACCCGGGGAGCTGTTTTTT
CASSNFPGGRKPGELFF